The rows below give T cell receptor beta chains drawn from one sample of a study of blood T cell repertoires in COVID-19. The table came from immunoSEQ multiplex PCR; TCRdb's copy has only in-frame clones and leaves some out. Among under 300,000 clones listed, around 80% were seen once. The specimen was peripheral blood. Every receptor here comes from a middle-aged woman with active or convalescent COVID-19. CDR3s include the opening cysteine and the closing phenylalanine or tryptophan. The D gene is left open where the match is weak. Rows give clone size only sometimes, using once, few, many, or a class for an expanded clone.

j_call | clone_size | d_call | v_call | cdr3_aa | cdr3_nt
TRBJ2-2 | NA | NA | TRBV7-9 | CASSLAGGTGELFF | TGTGCCAGCAGCTTAGCGGGGGGTACCGGGGAGCTGTTTTTT
TRBJ1-2 | NA | NA | TRBV21-1 | CASSKEPSHYGYTF | TGTGCCAGCAGCAAAGAGCCCTCTCACTATGGCTACACCTTC
TRBJ1-4 | NA | NA | TRBV2 | CASGAGLSKSRRKLFF | TGTGCCAGCGGGGCAGGGTTATCGAAGAGCCGTCGGAAACTGTTTTTT
TRBJ2-3 | NA | NA | TRBV2 | CASSEARVTDTQYF | TGTGCCAGCAGTGAAGCGCGAGTCACAGATACGCAGTATTTT
TRBJ2-3 | NA | NA | TRBV4-2 | CASSHRLRRGEADTQYF | TGTGCCAGCAGCCACCGCCTCCGCAGGGGTGAGGCAGATACGCAGTATTTT
TRBJ1-2 | NA | NA | TRBV14 | CASSQTTHGYTF | TGTGCCAGCAGCCAGACAACTCATGGCTACACCTTC
TRBJ1-6 | once | NA | TRBV7-2 | CASTEVGDYSPLHF | TGTGCCAGCACCGAGGTCGGCGATTATTCACCCCTCCACTTT
TRBJ1-4 | few | NA | TRBV7-9 | CASSLKQGSHEKLFF | TGTGCCAGCAGCTTAAAGCAGGGGAGTCATGAAAAACTGTTTTTT
TRBJ2-3 | NA | NA | TRBV5-6 | CASSLGLSTDTQYF | TGTGCCAGCAGCTTGGGACTAAGCACAGATACGCAGTATTTT
TRBJ1-6 | NA | NA | TRBV29-1 | CSVATGDNSPLHF | TGCAGCGTAGCTACGGGGGATAATTCACCCCTCCACTTT
TRBJ2-7 | NA | TRBD1 | TRBV5-6 | CASSLVWDSPYEQYF | TGTGCCAGCAGCTTGGTCTGGGACAGTCCCTACGAGCAGTACTTC
TRBJ1-1 | NA | NA | TRBV28 | CASSLEAYLNTEAFF | TGTGCCAGCAGTTTAGAAGCGTACTTGAACACTGAAGCTTTCTTT
TRBJ2-7 | NA | TRBD1 | TRBV19 | CASRDRSYEQYF | TGTGCCTCCCGGGACAGGTCCTACGAGCAGTACTTC
TRBJ1-1 | NA | TRBD1 | TRBV5-1 | CASSSRTGEGTEAFF | TGCGCCAGCAGCTCACGGACAGGGGAGGGCACTGAAGCTTTCTTT
TRBJ1-1 | once | NA | TRBV5-1 | CASSLGQSGTEAFF | TGCGCCAGCAGCTTGGGACAGTCCGGCACTGAAGCTTTCTTT
TRBJ1-6 | NA | TRBD1 | TRBV11-2 | CASSLAGQGGSPLHF | TGTGCCAGCAGCTTAGCTGGACAGGGCGGTTCACCCCTCCACTTT
TRBJ2-3 | once | TRBD2 | TRBV24-1 | CATAPSGANMGTQYF | TGTGCCACCGCCCCCAGCGGGGCAAATATGGGTACGCAGTATTTT
TRBJ2-4 | NA | NA | TRBV19 | CASSLGSPAKNIQYF | TGTGCCAGTAGTCTGGGCAGCCCAGCCAAAAACATTCAGTACTTC
TRBJ2-7 | NA | TRBD2 | TRBV6-1 | CASSEELAGGHLREQYF | TGTGCCAGCAGTGAAGAACTAGCGGGGGGTCACCTTCGAGAGCAGTACTTC
TRBJ1-5 | NA | NA | TRBV27 | CASSREGSHQPQHF | TGTGCCAGCTCCCGGGAAGGATCCCATCAGCCCCAGCATTTT
TRBJ2-3 | many | TRBD2 | TRBV6-4 | CASSEGLATDTQYF | TGTGCCAGCAGTGAAGGACTAGCCACAGATACGCAGTATTTT
TRBJ1-6 | NA | TRBD1 | TRBV27 | CASSSLAGGNSPLHF | TGTGCCAGCAGTTCCCTGGCAGGGGGGAATTCACCCCTCCACTTT
TRBJ1-2 | NA | NA | TRBV19 | CASSIEENYGYTF | TGTGCCAGTAGTATCGAGGAGAACTATGGCTACACCTTC
TRBJ1-6 | NA | TRBD1 | TRBV27 | CASSLGRGLRSYNSPLHF | TGTGCCAGCAGTTTAGGCAGGGGGCTAAGGTCCTATAATTCACCCCTCCACTTT
TRBJ1-3 | NA | NA | TRBV3-1/TRBV3-2 | CASSPRTATSSGNTIYF | TGTGCCAGCAGCCCCCGGACAGCTACATCCTCTGGAAACACCATATATTTT
TRBJ1-1 | NA | NA | TRBV11-3 | CASSFEGHGEAFF | TGTGCCAGCAGCTTTGAGGGACATGGTGAAGCTTTCTTT
TRBJ1-2 | NA | NA | TRBV28 | CATPRESGTGGTNYGYTF | TGTGCCACCCCCCGCGAATCAGGGACGGGGGGTACCAACTATGGCTACACCTTC
TRBJ1-3 | NA | NA | TRBV28 | CAIRGGNTIYF | TGTGCCATTCGGGGGGGAAACACCATATATTTT
TRBJ2-3 | once | TRBD1 | TRBV5-1 | CASVLRDRAADTQYF | TGCGCCAGCGTCCTTCGGGACAGGGCGGCAGATACGCAGTATTTT
TRBJ1-1 | NA | NA | TRBV5-1 | CASSLEAGNTEAFF | TGCGCCAGCAGCTTGGAGGCAGGGAACACTGAAGCTTTCTTT
TRBJ1-1 | NA | NA | TRBV7-3 | CASSFTGDTEAFF | TGTGCCAGCAGCTTCACAGGCGACACTGAAGCTTTCTTT
TRBJ1-2 | NA | TRBD1 | TRBV6-5 | CASSYRTGGGNGYTF | TGTGCCAGCAGTTACCGGACAGGGGGCGGCAATGGCTACACCTTC
TRBJ1-6 | NA | NA | TRBV20-1 | CSASPPQGTNSPLHF | TGCAGTGCTAGTCCCCCACAGGGTACGAATTCACCCCTCCACTTT
TRBJ1-6 | few | NA | TRBV11-2 | CASSQGTASSPLHF | TGTGCCAGCAGCCAGGGAACAGCCAGCTCACCCCTCCACTTT
TRBJ1-5 | NA | NA | TRBV7-8 | CASTTGDGREGQPQHF | TGTGCCAGCACCACGGGGGACGGACGAGAGGGTCAGCCCCAGCATTTT
TRBJ1-1 | NA | NA | TRBV19 | CASSMSPRERGTEAFF | TGTGCCAGTAGTATGTCCCCCAGGGAGCGGGGGACTGAAGCTTTCTTT
TRBJ1-3 | NA | NA | TRBV2 | CASSGSGQRGNTIYF | TGTGCCAGCAGTGGCTCCGGGCAGCGGGGAAACACCATATATTTT
TRBJ1-6 | few | TRBD1 | TRBV6-1 | CASSWGQYNSPLHF | TGTGCCAGCAGTTGGGGACAGTATAATTCACCCCTCCACTTT
TRBJ1-2 | few | TRBD1 | TRBV6-4 | CAPDRRIPYGYTF | TGTGCCCCGGACAGGAGAATCCCCTATGGCTACACCTTC